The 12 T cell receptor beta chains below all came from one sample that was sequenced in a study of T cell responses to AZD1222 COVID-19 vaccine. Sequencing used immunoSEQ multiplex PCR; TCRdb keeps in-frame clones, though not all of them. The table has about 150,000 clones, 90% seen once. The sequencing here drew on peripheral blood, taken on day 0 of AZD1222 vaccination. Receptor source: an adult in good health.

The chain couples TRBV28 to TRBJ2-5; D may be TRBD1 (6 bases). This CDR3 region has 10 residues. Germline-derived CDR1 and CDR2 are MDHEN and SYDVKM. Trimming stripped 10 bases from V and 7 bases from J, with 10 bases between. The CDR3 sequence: CATEGGTQYF. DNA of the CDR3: TGTGCCACCGAAGGGGGGACCCAGTACTTC.

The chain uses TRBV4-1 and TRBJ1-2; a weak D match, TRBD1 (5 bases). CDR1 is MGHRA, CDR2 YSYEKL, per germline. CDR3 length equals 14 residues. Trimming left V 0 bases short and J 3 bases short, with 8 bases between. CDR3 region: CASSQDGTDYGYTF. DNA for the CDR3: TGCGCCAGCAGCCAAGATGGGACGGACTATGGCTACACCTTC.

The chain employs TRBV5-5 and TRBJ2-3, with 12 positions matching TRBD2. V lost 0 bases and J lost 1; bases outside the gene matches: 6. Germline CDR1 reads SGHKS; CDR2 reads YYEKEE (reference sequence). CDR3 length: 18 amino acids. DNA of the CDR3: TGTGCCAGCAGCTTGGTACTAGCGGGAGGACTCGGCACAGATACGCAGTATTTT. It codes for CASSLVLAGGLGTDTQYF.

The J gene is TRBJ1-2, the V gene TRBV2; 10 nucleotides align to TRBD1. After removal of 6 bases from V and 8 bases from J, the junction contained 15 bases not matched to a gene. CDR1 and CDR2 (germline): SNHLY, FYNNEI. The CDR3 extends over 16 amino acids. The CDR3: CASRLLPGQGMDGYTF. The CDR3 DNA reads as TGTGCCAGCAGATTACTTCCGGGACAGGGGATGGACGGCTACACCTTC.

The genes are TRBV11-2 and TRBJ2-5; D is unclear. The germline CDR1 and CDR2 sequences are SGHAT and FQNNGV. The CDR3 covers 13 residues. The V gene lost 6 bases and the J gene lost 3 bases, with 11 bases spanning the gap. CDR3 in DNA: TGTGCCAGCAGTAGGGCCCCGGAAGAGACCCAGTACTTC. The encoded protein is CASSRAPEETQYF.

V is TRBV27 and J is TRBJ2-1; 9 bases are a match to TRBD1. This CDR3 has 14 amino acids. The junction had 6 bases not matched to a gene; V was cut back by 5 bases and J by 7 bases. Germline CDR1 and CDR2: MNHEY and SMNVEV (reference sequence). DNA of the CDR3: TGTGCCAGCAGTCATCGGACAGGGGCGAATGAGCAGTTCTTC. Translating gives CASSHRTGANEQFF.

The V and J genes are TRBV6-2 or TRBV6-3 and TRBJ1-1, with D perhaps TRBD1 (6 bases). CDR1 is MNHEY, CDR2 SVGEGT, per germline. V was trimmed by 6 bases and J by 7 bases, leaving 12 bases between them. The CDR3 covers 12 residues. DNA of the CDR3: TGTGCCAGCAGCCGCGACAGGCGTGAAGCTTTCTTT. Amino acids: CASSRDRREAFF.

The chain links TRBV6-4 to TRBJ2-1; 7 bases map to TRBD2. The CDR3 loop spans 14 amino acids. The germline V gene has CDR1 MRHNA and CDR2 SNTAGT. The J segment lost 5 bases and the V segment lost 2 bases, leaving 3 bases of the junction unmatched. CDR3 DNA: TGTGCCAGCAGTGACCCTAGCGGCAACAATGAGCAGTTCTTC. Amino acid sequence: CASSDPSGNNEQFF.

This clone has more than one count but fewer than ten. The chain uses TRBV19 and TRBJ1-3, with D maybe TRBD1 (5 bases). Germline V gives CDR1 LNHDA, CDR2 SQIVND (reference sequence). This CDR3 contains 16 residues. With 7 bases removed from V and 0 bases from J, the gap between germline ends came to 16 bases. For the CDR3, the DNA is TGTGCCAGTACCAGGCGGGACGGGGTCTCTGGAAACACCATATATTTT. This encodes CASTRRDGVSGNTIYF.

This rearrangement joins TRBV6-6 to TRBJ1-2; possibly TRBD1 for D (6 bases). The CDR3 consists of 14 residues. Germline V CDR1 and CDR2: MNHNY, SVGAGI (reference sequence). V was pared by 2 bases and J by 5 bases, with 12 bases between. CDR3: CASSYQGPWYGYTF. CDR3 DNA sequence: TGTGCCAGCAGTTACCAGGGGCCTTGGTATGGCTACACCTTC.

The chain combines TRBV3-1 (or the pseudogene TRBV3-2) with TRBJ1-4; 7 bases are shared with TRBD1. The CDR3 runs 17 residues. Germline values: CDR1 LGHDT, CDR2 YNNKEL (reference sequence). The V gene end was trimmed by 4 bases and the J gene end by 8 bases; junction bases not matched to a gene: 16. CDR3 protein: CASSPPYGQGVNEKLFF. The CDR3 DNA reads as TGTGCCAGCAGCCCCCCCTATGGGCAGGGGGTTAACGAAAAACTGTTTTTT.

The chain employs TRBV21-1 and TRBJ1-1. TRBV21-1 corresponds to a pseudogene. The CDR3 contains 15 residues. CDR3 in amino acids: CASSKAAGLVTEAFF. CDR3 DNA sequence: TGTGCCAGCAGCAAAGCTGCGGGGCTGGTCACTGAAGCTTTCTTT.